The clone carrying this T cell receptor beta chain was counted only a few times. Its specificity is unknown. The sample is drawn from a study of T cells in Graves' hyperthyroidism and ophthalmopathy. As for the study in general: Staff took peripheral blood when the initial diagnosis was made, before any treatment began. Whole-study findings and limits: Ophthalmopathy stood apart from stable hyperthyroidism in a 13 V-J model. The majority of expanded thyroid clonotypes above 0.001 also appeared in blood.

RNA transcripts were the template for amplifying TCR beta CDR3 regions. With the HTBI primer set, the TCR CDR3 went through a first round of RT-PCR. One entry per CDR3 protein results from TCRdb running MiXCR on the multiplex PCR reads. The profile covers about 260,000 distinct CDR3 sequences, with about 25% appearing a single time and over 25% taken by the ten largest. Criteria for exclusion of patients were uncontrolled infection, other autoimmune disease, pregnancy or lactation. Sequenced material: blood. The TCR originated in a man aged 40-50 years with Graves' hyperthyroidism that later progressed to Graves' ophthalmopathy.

The CDR3 nucleotides read TGTGCCAGCACCGGACCCTACAACGAGCAGTACTTC. It is translated as CASTGPYNEQYF. The chain uses TRBV12-3 or TRBV12-4 and TRBJ2-7; D uncertain. The CDR3 totals 12 residues. Trimming shortened V by 7 bases and J by 5 bases, and 12 bases separated the two germline ends.